These T cell receptor beta chains were read from a single sample in a study of T cell changes during pregnancy in multiple sclerosis. The protocol was immunoSEQ multiplex PCR, while the TCRdb copy is restricted to in-frame clones and leaves out a portion. This table has 40,000 to 55,000 clones, around 90% appearing once. The starting material was CD4+ T cells from peripheral blood mononuclear cells, obtained after pregnancy. These receptors originate from a female donor in good health, enrolled as a control in a pregnancy study. The CDR3 runs from the conserved cysteine through the conserved F or W. Fields, in order: D gene, V gene, J gene, clone size, CDR3 protein, CDR3 DNA. The D gene is left open where the match is weak. Size is stated for part of the rows, as once, few or many counts, or as a class when the clone is expanded.

d_call: TRBD2; v_call: TRBV28; j_call: TRBJ2-7; clone_size: NA; cdr3_aa: CASIGGGAWYEQYF; cdr3_nt: TGTGCCAGTATCGGGGGGGGCGCTTGGTACGAGCAGTACTTC
d_call: NA; v_call: TRBV2; j_call: TRBJ1-3; clone_size: NA; cdr3_aa: CASKGGGSGNTIYF; cdr3_nt: TGTGCCAGCAAGGGCGGAGGCTCTGGAAACACCATATATTTT
d_call: NA; v_call: TRBV6-1; j_call: TRBJ1-5; clone_size: NA; cdr3_aa: CASSVVGTAGFKPQHF; cdr3_nt: TGTGCCAGCAGTGTAGTCGGCACTGCGGGGTTTAAGCCCCAGCATTTT
d_call: TRBD2; v_call: TRBV9; j_call: TRBJ2-7; clone_size: NA; cdr3_aa: CASSPGTSKEQYF; cdr3_nt: TGTGCCAGCAGCCCCGGGACTAGCAAGGAGCAGTACTTC
d_call: NA; v_call: TRBV7-8; j_call: TRBJ2-2; clone_size: NA; cdr3_aa: CASSFQGWTGELFF; cdr3_nt: TGTGCCAGCAGCTTCCAGGGCTGGACCGGGGAGCTGTTTTTT
d_call: NA; v_call: TRBV14; j_call: TRBJ1-4; clone_size: NA; cdr3_aa: CASSAQTATNEKLFF; cdr3_nt: TGTGCCAGCAGCGCACAGACAGCAACTAATGAAAAACTGTTTTTT
d_call: TRBD1; v_call: TRBV7-9; j_call: TRBJ2-7; clone_size: once; cdr3_aa: CASSLVGTAYEQYF; cdr3_nt: TGTGCCAGCAGCTTAGTTGGGACAGCCTACGAGCAGTACTTC
d_call: TRBD2; v_call: TRBV5-1; j_call: TRBJ2-1; clone_size: NA; cdr3_aa: CASSHERGGQMDEQFF; cdr3_nt: TGCGCCAGCAGCCACGAAAGGGGAGGGCAAATGGATGAGCAGTTCTTC
d_call: TRBD2; v_call: TRBV29-1; j_call: TRBJ2-3; clone_size: NA; cdr3_aa: CSVDPGTSGGDTQYF; cdr3_nt: TGCAGCGTTGACCCCGGGACTAGCGGGGGTGATACGCAGTATTTT
d_call: TRBD1; v_call: TRBV4-1; j_call: TRBJ1-2; clone_size: NA; cdr3_aa: CASSQGRLGQGRNYGYTF; cdr3_nt: TGCGCCAGCAGCCAAGGACGGCTCGGACAGGGACGGAACTATGGCTACACCTTC
d_call: TRBD2; v_call: TRBV6-1; j_call: TRBJ2-2; clone_size: NA; cdr3_aa: CASSGDYGPTGELFF; cdr3_nt: TGTGCCAGCAGTGGGGACTACGGCCCGACCGGGGAGCTGTTTTTT
d_call: NA; v_call: TRBV10-2; j_call: TRBJ2-7; clone_size: NA; cdr3_aa: CASNSMGGKEFYEQYF; cdr3_nt: TGCGCCAGCAATTCCATGGGGGGTAAAGAATTCTACGAGCAGTACTTC
d_call: TRBD2; v_call: TRBV6-6; j_call: TRBJ2-2; clone_size: NA; cdr3_aa: CASSLISGRDDGELFF; cdr3_nt: TGTGCCAGCAGTCTAATTAGCGGGAGGGACGACGGGGAGCTGTTTTTT
d_call: NA; v_call: TRBV5-6; j_call: TRBJ2-3; clone_size: NA; cdr3_aa: CASSLGGGTDTQYF; cdr3_nt: TGTGCCAGCAGCTTGGGCGGGGGCACAGATACGCAGTATTTT